This paragraph reports one TCR beta chain. Its antigen remains unidentified. This specimen belongs to a study of somatic mutations in cytotoxic T cells in rheumatoid arthritis. Isolation of CD4+ and CD8+ cells used positive magnetic bead selection, with purity checked by flow cytometry. The table came from immunoSEQ multiplex PCR; TCRdb's copy has only in-frame clones and leaves some out. The sample lists fewer than 30,000 clones, more than 75% occurring once. Findings and caveats of the study: Unidentified antigens were the targets of the expanded CD8+ clones. For rheumatoid arthritis patients, CD8+ clonality increased with age, whereas it did not in healthy controls. A largest CD8+ clone above 20% of CD8+ cells occurred in about an eighth of the roughly 60 patients.

Sequenced input: CD8+ T cells sorted from blood. The sequence came from a man in his forties or fifties in good health.

CDR3 protein: CASSLFTGPNTEAFF. CDR3 nucleotide sequence: TGTGCCAGCAGCTTATTTACCGGGCCGAACACTGAAGCTTTCTTT. The chain links TRBV7-8 to TRBJ1-1; D is ambiguous. Trimming stripped 2 bases from V and 1 base from J, with 11 bases between. This CDR3 is 15 amino acids long. CDR1 is SGHVS and CDR2 is FQNEAQ in the germline V gene.